This passage covers 28 T cell receptor beta chains from one sample sequenced in a study of radiation and T cells in renal cell carcinoma. Treatment reported: treatment-naive control, cytoreductive nephrectomy. Sequenced by immunoSEQ multiplex PCR; TCRdb stores in-frame clones only, minus some. The sample shows more than 8,000 clones, around 64% of them seen only once. The sample in question was tumor tissue, obtained from a patient whose treatment was nephrectomy without radiotherapy. Every receptor here comes from a man between 60 and 70 years old with renal cell carcinoma.

The chain links TRBV7-3 to TRBJ2-3; 9 nucleotides align to TRBD2. V was pared by 0 bases and J by 6 bases, with 10 bases of the junction left unmatched. The CDR3 is 17 residues long. CDR1 is SGHTA and CDR2 is FQGTGA in the germline V gene. CDR3 nucleotide sequence: TGTGCCAGCAGCTTAACAGTGGGCGGGAGGGCCAGGGATACGCAGTATTTT. Translating gives CASSLTVGGRARDTQYF.

CDR3 residues: CASSKGGGQAVGSNQPQHF. The DNA for the CDR3 is TGTGCCAGCAGCAAGGGTGGCGGACAGGCTGTCGGTAGCAATCAGCCCCAGCATTTT. This rearrangement joins TRBV21-1 to TRBJ1-5; TRBD1 reflects the table's D call only, with no check against the DNA. TRBV21-1 is a pseudogene segment. There are 19 residues in the CDR3.

V is TRBV10-3 and J is TRBJ2-1, with TRBD1 as a possible D gene (6 bases). V was pared by 2 bases and J by 13 bases, with 9 bases between. Germline assignment: CDR1 ENHRY and CDR2 SYGVKD. This CDR3 comprises 11 residues. In DNA form, the CDR3 reads TGTGCCATCAGTGAGGGGGGCGGTCAGTTCTTC. Protein: CAISEGGGQFF.

The chain employs TRBV10-2 and TRBJ2-3; 10 nucleotides agree with TRBD2. Looked up from germline, CDR1 is WSHSY and CDR2 is SAAADI. The CDR3 length is 15 residues. V was clipped by 3 bases and J by 9 bases; unmatched bases: 9. CDR3 sequence reads: CASSESSGGGGTQYF. DNA of the CDR3: TGCGCCAGCAGTGAATCCAGCGGGGGGGGCGGGACGCAGTATTTT.

This rearrangement joins TRBV4-3 to TRBJ2-3, with unresolved D. Germline V gene sequence: CDR1 LGHNA, CDR2 YSLEER. V was trimmed by 0 bases and J by 3 bases, leaving 4 bases between them. This CDR3 is built from 13 residues. The CDR3 sequence: CASSQDRTDTQYF. As DNA, the CDR3 is TGCGCCAGCAGCCAAGACAGGACAGATACGCAGTATTTT.

J is TRBJ2-5 and V is TRBV5-6, with D unresolved. Trimming removed 0 bases at V and 0 bases at J, with 12 bases between. The CDR3 loop spans 16 amino acids. The germline CDR1 and CDR2 sequences are SGHDT and YYEEEE. The CDR3 DNA reads as TGTGCCAGCAGCTTGGGGGTCGTCAGGTACCAAGAGACCCAGTACTTC. Translated: CASSLGVVRYQETQYF.

The rearrangement uses TRBV11-2 and TRBJ2-3; D is undetermined. CDR3 length equals 12 residues. V was cut by 7 bases and J by 2 bases, with 7 bases left in between. Germline V lookup: CDR1 SGHAT, CDR2 FQNNGV. CDR3 sequence (DNA): TGTGCCAGCACCATTTTCACAGATACGCAGTATTTT. This encodes CASTIFTDTQYF.

The chain couples TRBV30 to TRBJ2-7, with 8 bases identical to TRBD1. Germline V gene sequence: CDR1 GTSNPN, CDR2 SVGIG (reference sequence). The CDR3 sequence is 11 residues long. J was trimmed by 7 bases and V by 7 bases; bases with no gene match: 6. CDR3 DNA: TGTGCCTTACAGGGGGTAGGAGAGCAGTACTTC. It is translated as CALQGVGEQYF.

The count of this clone is one. The chain combines TRBV5-4 with TRBJ2-7; no clear D gene. Germline V lookup: CDR1 SGHNT, CDR2 YYREEE (reference sequence). The CDR3 length is 12 residues. V was pared by 4 bases and J by 6 bases, with 11 bases between. CDR3 bases: TGTGCCAGCAGCCCTAACGGGTTCGAGCAGTACTTC. Amino acids: CASSPNGFEQYF.

The chain has TRBV28 and TRBJ1-3; no reliable D call. This CDR3 contains 15 residues. Germline CDR1 reads MDHEN; CDR2 reads SYDVKM. V shed 8 bases and J shed 0 bases, with 14 bases lying between them. The CDR3 here is CASGPFSDSGNTIYF. The CDR3 DNA is TGTGCCAGCGGCCCCTTCTCGGACTCTGGAAACACCATATATTTT.

V usage is TRBV5-1 and J usage is TRBJ1-1, with D possibly being TRBD1 (5 bases). The germline V gene encodes CDR1 SGHRS and CDR2 YFSETQ. V lost 0 bases and J lost 4, with 10 bases in between. CDR3 length: 14 amino acids. The DNA for the CDR3 is TGCGCCAGCAGCTTGGAGGGGCAGGGCACTGAAGCTTTCTTT. Translated, it gives CASSLEGQGTEAFF.

This clone was picked up a small number of times. The V gene is TRBV4-2, the J gene TRBJ2-2; D is possibly TRBD2 (6 bases). This CDR3 has 14 amino acids. Germline lookup yields CDR1 LGHNA and CDR2 YNFKEQ. Trimming left V 3 bases short and J 7 bases short, with 12 bases between. CDR3 loop: CASSHGAEGGELFF. The CDR3 DNA reads TGTGCCAGCAGCCATGGGGCGGAGGGCGGGGAGCTGTTTTTT.

The chain joins TRBV5-1 to TRBJ1-6; tentatively, D is TRBD1 (6 bases). Looked up from germline, CDR1 is SGHRS and CDR2 is YFSETQ. The CDR3 is 15 amino acids. Trimming took off 0 bases at V and 6 bases at J, with 10 bases between the two ends. CDR3 residues: CASSLEGQPNSPLHF. The CDR3 DNA follows: TGCGCCAGCAGCTTGGAAGGACAGCCTAATTCACCCCTCCACTTT.

The chain joins TRBV5-1 to TRBJ2-3, with 10 bases that match TRBD1. Germline V gives CDR1 SGHRS, CDR2 YFSETQ. V lost 1 base, J lost 5 bases, and 4 bases stayed unmatched. The length of the CDR3 is 15 residues. CDR3 protein: CASSLWRTGGDTQYF. DNA of the CDR3: TGCGCCAGCAGCTTGTGGAGGACAGGGGGAGATACGCAGTATTTT. The complete variable domain, with remaining parts taken from reference TRBV5-1 and TRBJ2-3, reads KAGVTQTPRYLIKTRGQQVTLSCSPISGHRSVSWYQQTPGQGLQFLFEYFSETQRNKGNFPGRFSGRQFSNSRSEMNVSTLELGDSALYLCASSLWRTGGDTQYFGPGTRLTVL.

The rearrangement joins TRBV6-1 to TRBJ2-3; D not resolved. Trimming shortened V by 3 bases and J by 4 bases, and 11 bases separated the two germline ends. The CDR3 runs 14 residues. In germline, CDR1 is MNHNS, CDR2 SASEGT. The CDR3 sequence is CASSETVEADTQYF. The CDR3 nucleotides are TGTGCCAGCAGTGAGACCGTAGAGGCAGATACGCAGTATTTT.

V gene TRBV27 combines with J gene TRBJ2-2; D is ambiguous. V lost 2 bases, J lost 7 bases, and 8 bases lay in between. Germline V gives CDR1 MNHEY, CDR2 SMNVEV (reference sequence). The CDR3 contains 13 residues. The CDR3 loop is CASSLLIVGELFF. The CDR3 DNA sequence: TGTGCCAGCAGTTTACTCATCGTCGGGGAGCTGTTTTTT.

This clone was picked up a small number of times. The chain recombines TRBV9 with TRBJ2-1; D gene uncertain. CDR1 and CDR2 from the germline V gene are SGDLS and YYNGEE. Trimming cost V 0 bases and J 5 bases, with 12 bases left between them. The CDR3 contains 15 residues. CDR3 DNA: TGTGCCAGCAGCGTAGCTACGAGCGCGAACAATGAGCAGTTCTTC. Protein: CASSVATSANNEQFF.

V gene TRBV19 combines with J gene TRBJ2-7; 10 positions agree with TRBD2. Germline V gene data show CDR1 as LNHDA and CDR2 as SQIVND (reference sequence). Losses at the gene ends were 7 bases for V and 0 bases for J; bases not matched to a gene: 6. The CDR3 is 15 amino acids. CDR3 sequence (DNA): TGTGCCAGTAAAATAGGACTAGCGGACTCCTACGAGCAGTACTTC. It encodes CASKIGLADSYEQYF.

The V and J genes are TRBV9 and TRBJ2-7; 9 nucleotides match TRBD1. The CDR3 totals 14 residues. The V gene's germline CDR1 is SGDLS and CDR2 YYNGEE. V lost 3 bases to trimming and J lost 2 bases; unmatched junction nucleotides: 3. The CDR3 loop reads CASSETGGPYEQYF. In DNA form, the CDR3 reads TGTGCCAGCAGCGAGACAGGGGGACCCTACGAGCAGTACTTC.

The chain combines TRBV7-2 with TRBJ2-3; a weak D match, TRBD1 (6 bases). This CDR3 has 15 amino acids. Trimming left V 0 bases short and J 6 bases short, with 13 bases between. Germline CDR1 and CDR2: SGHTA and FQGNSA. CDR3 nucleotides: TGTGCCAGCAGCTTAGCTGGACAGAGGTGGGATACGCAGTATTTT. As protein: CASSLAGQRWDTQYF. Variable domain in full (rest from reference TRBV7-2 and TRBJ2-3): GAGVSQSPSNKVTEKGKDVELRCDPISGHTALYWYRQSLGQGLEFLIYFQGNSAPDKSGLPSDRFSAERTGGSVSTLTIQRTQQEDSAVYLCASSLAGQRWDTQYFGPGTRLTVL.

V usage is TRBV19 and J usage is TRBJ1-1; perhaps TRBD1 as D (5 bases). Germline V lookup: CDR1 LNHDA, CDR2 SQIVND (reference sequence). The CDR3 spans 13 residues. Trimming removed 3 bases from V and 4 bases from J, with 9 bases in between. In DNA form, the CDR3 reads TGTGCCAGTAGTATCCCCAGGGCCACTGAAGCTTTCTTT. It is translated as CASSIPRATEAFF. Using reference TRBV19 and TRBJ1-1 for the parts outside the CDR3, the full variable domain is DGGITQSPKYLFRKEGQNVTLSCEQNLNHDAMYWYRQDPGQGLRLIYYSQIVNDFQKGDIAEGYSVSREKKESFPLTVTSAQKNPTAFYLCASSIPRATEAFFGQGTRLTVV.

This clone is labeled as medium-sized (0.01 to 0.1%). This chain's CDR3 is CASSDSPYEQYF. In DNA form, the CDR3 reads TGTGCCAGTAGCGACAGCCCCTACGAGCAGTACTTC. The chain carries TRBV19 and TRBJ2-7; possibly TRBD1 for D (5 bases). The CDR3 extends over 12 amino acids. Trimming left V 6 bases short and J 2 bases short, with 8 bases between. CDR1 and CDR2 from the germline V gene are LNHDA and SQIVND (reference sequence).

The rearrangement joins TRBV13 to TRBJ2-7, with D perhaps assigned TRBD1 or TRBD2 (6 bases each). Germline V gene sequence: CDR1 PRHDT, CDR2 FYEKMQ (reference sequence). This CDR3 has 16 amino acids. The ends were cut back, 1 base at V and 0 bases at J, with 13 bases in the middle. The CDR3 loop is CASSLVGGGRSYEQYF. For the CDR3, the DNA is TGTGCCAGCAGCTTAGTAGGTGGGGGGCGCTCCTACGAGCAGTACTTC.

The genes are TRBV5-1 and TRBJ1-3; 7 bases are a match to TRBD1. Germline V gene sequence: CDR1 SGHRS, CDR2 YFSETQ. V dropped 0 bases and J dropped 6; count of bases not matched to a gene: 3. There are 14 residues in the CDR3. CDR3 in amino acids: CASSLAGGENTIYF. As DNA, the CDR3 is TGCGCCAGCAGCTTGGCAGGGGGGGAAAACACCATATATTTT.

The chain combines TRBV10-2 with TRBJ2-3; 8 bases line up with TRBD2. Germline V gene sequence: CDR1 WSHSY, CDR2 SAAADI. J lost 1 base, V lost 4 bases, and 4 bases had no gene match. The CDR3 extends over 15 amino acids. The CDR3 here is CASSGRAGGTDTQYF. Written as DNA, the CDR3 is TGCGCCAGCAGTGGACGAGCGGGAGGCACAGATACGCAGTATTTT.

The chain employs TRBV5-6 and TRBJ2-3; D possibly corresponds to TRBD2 (6 bases). V gave up 7 bases and J gave up 0 bases, with 9 bases separating them. Per the germline V gene, CDR1 is SGHDT and CDR2 is YYEEEE. The CDR3 runs to 13 residues. The CDR3 DNA reads as TGTGCCAGCGGACGGGGGAGCACAGATACGCAGTATTTT. Protein product: CASGRGSTDTQYF.

This clone was seen more than once but under ten times. The chain links TRBV18 to TRBJ2-1; no definite D call. CDR1 and CDR2 from the germline V gene are KGHSH and LQKENI. V was clipped by 3 bases and J by 8 bases, with 8 bases between them. The length of the CDR3 is 12 residues. CDR3 amino acids: CASSPSGDEQFF. The CDR3 bases are TGTGCCAGCTCACCCTCCGGCGATGAGCAGTTCTTC. The variable domain in full, completed from reference TRBV18 and TRBJ2-1, reads NAGVMQNPRHLVRRRGQEARLRCSPMKGHSHVYWYRQLPEEGLKFMVYLQKENIIDESGMPKERFSAEFPKEGPSILRIQQVVRGDSAAYFCASSPSGDEQFFGPGTRLTVL.

This clone was picked up a small number of times. This CDR3 is CASSPRGTLRAEAFF. CDR3 nucleotides: TGTGCCAGCTCACCACGCGGGACCCTACGAGCTGAAGCTTTCTTT. This chain uses TRBV18 with TRBJ1-1; D is possibly TRBD1 (5 bases). Germline V gene sequence: CDR1 KGHSH, CDR2 LQKENI. The V and J ends lost 1 base and 6 bases respectively, with 15 bases between them. This CDR3 region has 15 residues. Filled out from reference TRBV18 and TRBJ1-1, the complete variable domain reads NAGVMQNPRHLVRRRGQEARLRCSPMKGHSHVYWYRQLPEEGLKFMVYLQKENIIDESGMPKERFSAEFPKEGPSILRIQQVVRGDSAAYFCASSPRGTLRAEAFFGQGTRLTVV.